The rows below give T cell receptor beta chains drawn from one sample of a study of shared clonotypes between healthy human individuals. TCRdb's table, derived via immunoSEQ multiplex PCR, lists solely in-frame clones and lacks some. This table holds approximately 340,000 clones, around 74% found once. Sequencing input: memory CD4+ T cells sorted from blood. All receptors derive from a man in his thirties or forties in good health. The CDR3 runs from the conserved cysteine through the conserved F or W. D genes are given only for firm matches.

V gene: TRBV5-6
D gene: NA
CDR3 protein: CASSAEPGAQETQYF

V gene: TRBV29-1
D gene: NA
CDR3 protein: CSGVRGVGYNEQFF

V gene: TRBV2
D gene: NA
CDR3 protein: CASSALGVDNEQFF

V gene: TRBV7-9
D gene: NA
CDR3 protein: CASSLAGSSSEQYF

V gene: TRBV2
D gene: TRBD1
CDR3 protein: CATRKEGQPNTEAFF

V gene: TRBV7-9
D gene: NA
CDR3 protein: CASSSIAADTQYF

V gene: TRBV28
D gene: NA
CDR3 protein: CASRKADARDIQYF

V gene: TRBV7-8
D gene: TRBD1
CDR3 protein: CASSPKQGAGGELFF

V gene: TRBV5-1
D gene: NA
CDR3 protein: CASSLPGGEGNYGYTF

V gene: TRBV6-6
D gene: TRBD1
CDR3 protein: CASSYGQGDDYTF

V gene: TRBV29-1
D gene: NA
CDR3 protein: CSVVKGNYGYTF

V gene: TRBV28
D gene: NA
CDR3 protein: CASSVQGGTIYF

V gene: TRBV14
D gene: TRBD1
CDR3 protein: CASSQTTGALQAFF

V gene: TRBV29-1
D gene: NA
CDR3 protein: CSVEGEGRVLF

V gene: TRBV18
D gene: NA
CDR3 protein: CASSPPAGSLSGNTIYF

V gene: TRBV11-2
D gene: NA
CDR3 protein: CASSLKWTVGQYF

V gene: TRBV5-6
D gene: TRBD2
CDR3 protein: CASSPASGNNEQFF

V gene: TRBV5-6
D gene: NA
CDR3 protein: CASSWGETGEQYF

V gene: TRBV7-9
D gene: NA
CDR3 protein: CASTTGQGPQETQYF

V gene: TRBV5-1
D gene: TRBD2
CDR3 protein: CASSSLAGGWETQYF

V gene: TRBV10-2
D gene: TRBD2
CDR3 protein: CATATSGSAYNEQFF

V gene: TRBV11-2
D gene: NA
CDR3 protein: CASSLTGTDEKLFF

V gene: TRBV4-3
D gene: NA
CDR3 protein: CASSQDRAYPEAFF

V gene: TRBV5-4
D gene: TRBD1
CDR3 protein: CASSPRQGLETQYF